The 17 T cell receptor beta chains listed next were all sequenced from one sample in a study of monozygotic twins with inflammatory bowel disease. Following a re-call of the 5' RACE reads, TCRdb has one entry per CDR3 protein and lacks DNA. The sample yields about 380,000 distinct CDR3 sequences, of which the top ten take up roughly 2.6%. Input material: blood. Receptors originate from a human donor with ulcerative colitis or Crohn's disease, or a healthy co-twin of an affected twin (not recorded which).

The chain is built from TRBV24-1 and TRBJ2-7; TCRdb outputs TRBD2, but without DNA this stays unchecked. Germline CDR1 reads KGHDR; CDR2 reads SFDVKD. The CDR3 runs 15 residues. The CDR3 here is CATSDSLSGPYEQYF.

V gene TRBV6-5 combines with J gene TRBJ2-7; as DNA is missing, the TRBD1 call by TCRdb cannot be tested. Germline CDR1 reads MNHEY; CDR2 reads SVGAGI. The length of the CDR3 is 15 residues. CDR3 sequence reads: CASSYGQGISYEQYF.

The chain links TRBV7-6 to TRBJ2-2; no DNA is available, so the TRBD1 call from TCRdb remains unchecked. The CDR3 contains 17 residues. The V gene's germline CDR1 is SGHVS and CDR2 FNYEAQ. The CDR3 is CASSLLAGGLNTGELFF.

V gene TRBV6-2 or TRBV6-3 combines with J gene TRBJ1-5; the TRBD1 assignment by TCRdb is unverifiable without DNA. Germline V gene lookup returns CDR1 MNHEY and CDR2 SVGEGT. The CDR3 is 16 residues long. The CDR3 sequence: CASSYGTGLWNQPQHF.

The chain couples TRBV5-6 to TRBJ2-2. This CDR3 contains 14 residues. Germline V lookup: CDR1 SGHDT, CDR2 YYEEEE. The CDR3 is CASSLGAVTGELFF.

The chain links TRBV28 to TRBJ2-5; there is no DNA to check the TCRdb D call of TRBD1. This CDR3 is 15 amino acids long. Per germline, CDR1 MDHEN and CDR2 SYDVKM. CDR3 amino acids: CASIGTGGVWETQYF. The full variable domain, completed using reference TRBV28 and TRBJ2-5, is DVKVTQSSRYLVKRTGEKVFLECVQDMDHENMFWYRQDPGLGLRLIYFSYDVKMKEKGDIPEGYSVSREKKERFSLILESASTNQTSMYLCASIGTGGVWETQYFGPGTRLLVL.

The rearrangement uses TRBV7-9 and TRBJ2-7; TCRdb names TRBD2, which stays unverified in the absence of DNA. The germline CDR1 and CDR2 sequences are SEHNR and FQNEAQ (reference sequence). The CDR3 is made up of 16 amino acids. The CDR3 loop reads CASSPRTSGIPYEQYF.

The chain employs TRBV5-1 and TRBJ2-3; the TRBD2 assignment by TCRdb is unverifiable without DNA. From germline, CDR1 is SGHRS and CDR2 YFSETQ. The CDR3 runs to 16 residues. The CDR3 loop reads CASRIGLAGSTDTQYF.

The chain has TRBV7-9 and TRBJ1-2; TCRdb indicates TRBD1, and absent DNA this call remains unverified. Looked up from germline, CDR1 is SEHNR and CDR2 is FQNEAQ (reference sequence). The CDR3 sequence is 14 residues long. CDR3 residues: CASSPRTGGCGYTF.

The chain couples TRBV24-1 to TRBJ2-1; with no DNA, the TCRdb D assignment of TRBD1 cannot be verified. CDR1 and CDR2 (germline): KGHDR, SFDVKD. This CDR3 is built from 14 residues. The CDR3 loop reads CATSEPGHGGEQFF.

The genes are TRBV30 and TRBJ2-5; TCRdb lists TRBD1, though no DNA is available to test this call. The CDR3 is made up of 15 amino acids. From germline, CDR1 is GTSNPN and CDR2 SVGIG (reference sequence). This CDR3 reads CAWSGLGTGEETQYF.

V is TRBV7-9 and J is TRBJ1-1; TCRdb's D call, TRBD1, is unchecked because there is no DNA. CDR1 SEHNR and CDR2 FQNEAQ come from the germline V gene (reference sequence). The CDR3 has 13 residues. Here the CDR3 reads CASSLRGPGEAFF. Drawing the rest from reference TRBV7-9 and TRBJ1-1, the complete variable domain is DTGVSQNPRHKITKRGQNVTFRCDPISEHNRLYWYRQTLGQGPEFLTYFQNEAQLEKSRLLSDRFSAERPKGSFSTLEIQRTEQGDSAMYLCASSLRGPGEAFFGQGTRLTVV.

The rearrangement links TRBV24-1 to TRBJ2-1; TCRdb picks TRBD2, but there is no DNA to check that call. This CDR3 spans 16 amino acids. Germline assignment: CDR1 KGHDR and CDR2 SFDVKD. CDR3 protein: CATSFNGGLSYNEQFF.

CDR3 amino acids: CASSTGHPYEQYF. The chain uses TRBV6-1 and TRBJ2-7; TCRdb's D call, TRBD1, is unchecked because there is no DNA. Per germline, CDR1 MNHNS and CDR2 SASEGT. The CDR3 has 13 residues.

The chain links TRBV5-1 to TRBJ2-1; checking the TCRdb D call of TRBD2 is not possible without DNA. The length of the CDR3 is 17 residues. The germline gives CDR1 SGHRS, CDR2 YFSETQ. This CDR3 reads CASSFWGGLNSPNEQFF.

This chain links TRBV7-7 with TRBJ2-5. This CDR3 is 13 amino acids long. Germline V gives CDR1 SSHAT, CDR2 FNYEAQ (reference sequence). CDR3 residues: CASSLTYQETQYF.

The gene calls are TRBV6-2 or TRBV6-3 and TRBJ1-6; the TRBD1 assignment by TCRdb is unverifiable without DNA. The germline CDR1 and CDR2 sequences are MNHEY and SVGEGT. The CDR3 has 16 residues. The CDR3 reads CASTPNGRGANSPLHF.